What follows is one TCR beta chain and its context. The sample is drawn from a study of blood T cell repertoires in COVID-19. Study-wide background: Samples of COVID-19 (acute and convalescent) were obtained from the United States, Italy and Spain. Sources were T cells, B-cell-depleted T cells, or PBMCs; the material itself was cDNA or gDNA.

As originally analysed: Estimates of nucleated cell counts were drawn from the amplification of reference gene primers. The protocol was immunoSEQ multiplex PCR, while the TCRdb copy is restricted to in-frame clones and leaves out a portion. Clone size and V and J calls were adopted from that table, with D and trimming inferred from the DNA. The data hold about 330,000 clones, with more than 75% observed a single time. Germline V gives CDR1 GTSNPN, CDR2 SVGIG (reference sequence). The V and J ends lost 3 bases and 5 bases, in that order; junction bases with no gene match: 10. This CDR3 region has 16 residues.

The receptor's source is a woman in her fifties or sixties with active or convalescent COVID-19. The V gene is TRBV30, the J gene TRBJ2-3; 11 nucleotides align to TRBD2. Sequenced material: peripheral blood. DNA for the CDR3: TGTGCCTGGAGCTCTTCTAGCGGGGGGCTCGGAGATACGCAGTATTTT. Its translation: CAWSSSSGGLGDTQYF. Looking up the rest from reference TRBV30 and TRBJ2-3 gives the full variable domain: SQTIHQWPATLVQPVGSPLSLECTVEGTSNPNLYWYRQAAGRGLQLLFYSVGIGQISSEVPQNLSASRPQDRQFILSSKKLLLSDSGFYLCAWSSSSGGLGDTQYFGPGTRLTVL.